The 6 T cell receptor beta chains given below trace back to one sample, sequenced in a study of OX40 agonist ivuxolimab in advanced cancers. Only in-frame clones appear in the TCRdb table, and some are missing; sequencing was by immunoSEQ multiplex PCR. This table holds 40,000 to 60,000 clones, over 60% found once. The source material was CD4+ or CD8+ T cells sorted from blood, sampled in a trial of the OX40 agonist ivuxolimab. These receptors all come from an adult with an advanced solid tumor such as melanoma, head and neck, liver or kidney cancer.

The table lists this clone with a count of one. This chain links TRBV12-5 with TRBJ2-3; D may be TRBD1 (5 bases). CDR1 is LGHNT, CDR2 FRNRAP, per germline. Trimming removed 4 bases at V and 6 bases at J, with 8 bases between. The CDR3 spans 12 residues. The CDR3 region has the DNA TGTGCTAGTGGTTCCCCAGGGGATACGCAGTATTTT. As protein: CASGSPGDTQYF.

This clone was counted a few times. The V and J genes are TRBV7-2 and TRBJ2-2; D not resolved. From germline, CDR1 is SGHTA and CDR2 FQGNSA. This CDR3 is built from 14 residues. V was shortened by 0 bases and J by 8 bases, with 10 bases between the two germline ends. CDR3 protein: CASSLALSAGELFF. The DNA for the CDR3 is TGTGCCAGCAGCTTAGCCTTATCGGCAGGGGAGCTGTTTTTT.

The chain joins TRBV14 to TRBJ1-2; D gene ambiguous. CDR1 and CDR2 (germline): SGHDN, FVKESK. The CDR3 consists of 14 residues. The V end lost 1 base, the J end lost 4 bases, and 10 bases lay between the germline ends. DNA of the CDR3: TGTGCCAGCAGCCAAGCCCCAGAATTCTATGGCTACACCTTC. Its translation is CASSQAPEFYGYTF.

The chain carries TRBV5-5 and TRBJ1-5; 10 nucleotides align to TRBD1. CDR1 SGHKS and CDR2 YYEKEE come from the germline V gene (reference sequence). J lost 0 bases, V lost 4 bases, and 7 bases had no gene match. The CDR3 totals 17 residues. The DNA for the CDR3 is TGTGCCAGCAGCACAGGGACAGGGGATGGTAGCAATCAGCCCCAGCATTTT. Translated, it gives CASSTGTGDGSNQPQHF.

This sequence joins TRBV5-1 and TRBJ2-5; 12 bases align to TRBD1. CDR1 and CDR2 from the germline V gene are SGHRS and YFSETQ. The CDR3 is 15 amino acids. Trimming at V came to 3 bases and at J to 4 bases, leaving 4 bases not matched to a gene. The CDR3 DNA is TGCGCCAGCAGCTCGGGACAGGGGGCGGGAGAGACCCAGTACTTC. Amino acids: CASSSGQGAGETQYF.

This chain links TRBV7-9 with TRBJ1-2; D remains ambiguous. The V gene lost 2 bases and the J gene lost 8 bases, with 12 bases spanning the gap. Germline-derived CDR1 and CDR2 are SEHNR and FQNEAQ (reference sequence). The CDR3 loop spans 13 amino acids. CDR3 protein: CASSLLGVEGYTF. CDR3 bases: TGTGCCAGCAGCTTACTAGGCGTTGAGGGCTACACCTTC. Filled out from reference TRBV7-9 and TRBJ1-2, the complete variable domain reads DTGVSQNPRHKITKRGQNVTFRCDPISEHNRLYWYRQTLGQGPEFLTYFQNEAQLEKSRLLSDRFSAERPKGSFSTLEIQRTEQGDSAMYLCASSLLGVEGYTFGSGTRLTVV.